A single T cell receptor (beta chain) is shown here with its context. This clonotype was detected ten times or more. Its antigen remains undetermined. Within one base of it there is no much larger clone, and no base qualities were kept. The source of the sample is a study of Graves' ophthalmopathy and Graves' hyperthyroidism (dated by TCRdb to 2016 to 2019). With respect to the entire study: Peripheral blood was collected at initial diagnosis, before any treatment. The study used signatures of the TCR beta repertoire to tell Graves' ophthalmopathy apart from Graves' hyperthyroidism and to predict which patients would progress to ophthalmopathy. In total, some 140 blood samples were TCR-sequenced: 40 to 45 ophthalmopathy, some 72 hyperthyroidism and approximately 17 hyperthyroidism-to-ophthalmopathy patients. A discovery set of about a hundred patients (about 45 ophthalmopathy, 57 stable hyperthyroidism) was enrolled to explore V-J signatures distinguishing ophthalmopathy from hyperthyroidism. For independent validation, a separate cohort was made up of 18 hyperthyroidism patients plus 17 patients who later progressed from hyperthyroidism to ophthalmopathy. In several hyperthyroidism patients, the T-cell repertoire of thyroid tissue was compared with the T-cell repertoire of blood. Following sample collection, hyperthyroidism patients were given methimazole at a starting dose of 30 mg daily, and ophthalmopathy patients were given high-dose intravenous methylprednisolone. Beyond this particular receptor, the publication reports: In cross-validation, the 13-signature model distinguished ophthalmopathy from stable hyperthyroidism with nearly 90% sensitivity and over 81% specificity, while in the test set the corresponding values were about 80% and 75%. In validation, the model predicted ophthalmopathy progression with more than 70% sensitivity and about 73% specificity; some 13 predicted patients were CT-confirmed with GO in a median of approximately six months. Most expanded thyroid clonotypes with a frequency above 0.001 also appeared in blood, which suggests that blood repertoires may reflect the immune response in the thyroid. No statistical method was used to set the sample size in advance, and the investigators knew which group each participant was assigned to.

Ophthalmopathy patients had moderately to severely active disease, Clinical Activity Score of at least 3, NOSPECS grade of at least 4, and disease duration under 3 months. Patients with other autoimmune diseases, uncontrolled infections, pregnancy or lactation were excluded from the study. Diagnosis was based on clinical symptoms, serum thyroxine, TRAb, thyroid ultrasound and orbital computed tomography. Ficoll-Paque density gradient centrifugation was used to isolate PBMCs from about 10 ml of fresh peripheral blood. Total RNA was extracted using Trizol reagent, and RNA quality was checked on an Agilent 2100 Bioanalyzer. TCR beta CDR3 regions were amplified from RNA transcripts for repertoire sequencing. A first-round RT-PCR used HTBI primers with the Qiagen OneStep RT-PCR kit, followed by a second-round multiplex PCR, size selection and purification. Libraries were sequenced on an Illumina HiSeq2000 using paired-end 100 bp reads. The authors' analysis ran thus. SOAPnuke was used for read processing, and reads with adapters, uncalled bases, a mean Phred below 15, or no exact constant-primer or identifier match were discarded. COPE v1.2.5 was used to merge high-quality paired reads. Each unique nucleotide sequence was defined as a clonotype, and clonotypes were aligned to IMGT TRB V, D and J references with MiTCR v1.1. Only V-J combinations with frequency above 0.0001 were analysed, covering approximately 99% of repertoires. A TCR clonal expansion and chaos score per V-J combination was defined as the ratio of F50 clonal expansion to chaos observed in the TCRdist matrix. Welch's t-statistics and random forest were used to narrow the features down to around twelve V-J combinations, which were then fed into a naive Bayes classifier. The similarity between thyroid and blood repertoires was quantified using the Morisita-Horn index. TCRdb cleaned the public reads at Q25 with fastp, built clones with MiXCR and kept in-frame beta chains. When rows share a CDR3 protein, they turn into one entry using the most common DNA and genes. For this entry, the V and J calls and clone size follow TCRdb and not the study's own pipeline. This sample holds 350,000 or so distinct CDR3 sequences; roughly 16% were observed only once. Roughly 12% of the sample comes from the top ten.

From the cysteine up to the phenylalanine, the CDR3 has a length of 15 residues. Only CDR3 DNA is held: 45 bases, read in frame from base 1. V is cut back by 7 bases and J by 6 bases, with 11 bases in the junction unmatched. Via the germline V gene, CDR1 is SGHRS and CDR2 YFSETQ. The chain is assembled from TRBV5-1 and TRBJ2-2, and 8 junction bases match TRBD1. The source material was peripheral blood. The clonotype was recovered from an adult man with Graves' ophthalmopathy. The CDR3 loop reads CASAQQGEGAGELFF. The nucleotide sequence reads TGCGCCAGCGCACAACAGGGGGAAGGCGCCGGGGAGCTGTTTTTT.